This T cell receptor (beta chain) was documented in a study of OX40 agonist ivuxolimab in advanced cancers. Study-wide points: Relatively little clonal expansion, among the lowest observed, appeared in partial responders at 0.1-3.0 mg/kg.

Concerning this clone itself: The antigen is unknown.

The method was immunoSEQ multiplex PCR; TCRdb's version includes in-frame clones alone and lacks a portion of them. The table has under 85,000 clones, about 94% seen once. The ends lost 8 bases at V and 1 base at J; junction bases unmatched: 7. The CDR3 spans 15 residues. Germline V gene sequence: CDR1 SGHVS, CDR2 FNYEAQ. The sequencing used CD4+ or CD8+ T cells sorted from blood, collected in a trial of the OX40 agonist ivuxolimab. The chain joins TRBV7-6 to TRBJ1-1; 10 bases align to TRBD1. This receptor was obtained from an adult with an advanced solid tumor such as melanoma, head and neck, liver or kidney cancer. This chain's CDR3 is CASAETGGRNTEAFF. For the CDR3, the DNA is TGTGCCAGCGCGGAGACAGGGGGCAGGAACACTGAAGCTTTCTTT.